The 14 T cell receptor beta chains below all came from one sample that was sequenced in a study of blood T cell repertoires in COVID-19. The method was immunoSEQ multiplex PCR; TCRdb's version includes in-frame clones alone and lacks a portion of them. Here the sample spans roughly 160,000 clones, 75% to 90% being singletons. The sequencing sample was made of PBMCs or T cells enriched from blood (not recorded which). Source of these receptors: a woman in her sixties or seventies who had recovered from COVID-19.

The chain combines TRBV5-4 with TRBJ1-1; 10 bases agree with TRBD1. After removal of 3 bases from V and 3 bases from J, the junction contained 5 bases not matched to a gene. The V gene's germline CDR1 is SGHNT and CDR2 YYREEE (reference sequence). This CDR3 has 15 residues. DNA of the CDR3: TGTGCCAGCAGCTGGGGGACAGGGGTCGACACTGAAGCTTTCTTT. It is translated as CASSWGTGVDTEAFF. Looking up the rest from reference TRBV5-4 and TRBJ1-1 gives the full variable domain: ETGVTQSPTHLIKTRGQQVTLRCSSQSGHNTVSWYQQALGQGPQFIFQYYREEENGRGNFPPRFSGLQFPNYSSELNVNALELDDSALYLCASSWGTGVDTEAFFGQGTRLTVV.

The rearrangement joins TRBV11-1 to TRBJ1-1; 12 bases align to TRBD1. J lost 6 bases, V lost 7 bases, and 6 bases had no gene match. Germline V CDR1 and CDR2: SGHAT, FQDESV (reference sequence). The CDR3 contains 14 residues. The CDR3 loop reads CASTGTGGSAEAFF. The CDR3 DNA reads TGTGCCAGCACCGGGACAGGGGGCTCCGCTGAAGCTTTCTTT.

The J gene is TRBJ2-1, the V gene TRBV5-8; D is uncertain. Germline values: CDR1 SGHTS, CDR2 YDEGEE. V lost 3 bases, J lost 3 bases, and 10 bases lay in between. The CDR3 extends over 14 amino acids. CDR3 coding DNA: TGTGCCAGCAGCTCCGAGAGCCTCTACAATGAGCAGTTCTTC. Protein sequence: CASSSESLYNEQFF.

There are a few counts of this clone. V usage is TRBV4-1 and J usage is TRBJ2-3, with 9 bases lining up with TRBD2. Germline loops: CDR1 MGHRA, CDR2 YSYEKL. The CDR3 sequence is 20 residues long. Unmatched junction bases numbered 21, after V lost 2 bases and J lost 6 bases. The CDR3 DNA reads as TGCGCCAGCAGCCAAAAGGGTCTCCCAGAAACTAGCGGGTGGGGCGATACGCAGTATTTT. This translates into CASSQKGLPETSGWGDTQYF.

This clone was detected only a few times. This chain links TRBV21-1 with TRBJ1-1; the table calls TRBD1, which could not be checked here. TRBV21-1 is a recognized pseudogene. This CDR3 region has 16 residues. The CDR3 DNA is TGTGCCAGCAGCAGAATATTGGGACACCCCAACACTGAAGCTTTCTTT. Its protein is CASSRILGHPNTEAFF.

The J gene is TRBJ2-3, the V gene TRBV19; D is unclear. The ends were cut back, 6 bases at V and 0 bases at J, with 7 bases in the middle. From germline, CDR1 is LNHDA and CDR2 SQIVND (reference sequence). CDR3 length: 13 residues. The CDR3 DNA reads TGTGCCAGTAGCAAACTTAGCACAGATACGCAGTATTTT. Translation: CASSKLSTDTQYF.

The chain has TRBV7-9 and TRBJ2-1; 7 nucleotides match TRBD1. V lost 4 bases, J lost 15 bases, and 12 bases stayed unmatched. The germline gives CDR1 SEHNR, CDR2 FQNEAQ (reference sequence). The CDR3 spans 13 residues. CDR3 DNA: TGTGCCAGCAGCTCTAGAGAGTACAGGGGCTTGTTCTTC. Encoded protein: CASSSREYRGLFF.

CDR3 residues: CASSYSESSYEQYF. CDR3 coding DNA: TGTGCCAGCAGTTACTCTGAGAGCTCCTACGAGCAGTACTTC. This chain uses TRBV6-2 or TRBV6-3 with TRBJ2-7; D gene uncertain. Trimming took 0 bases from V and 0 from J, leaving 6 bases between them. The CDR3 runs 14 residues. The V gene's germline CDR1 is MNHEY and CDR2 SVGEGT.

The CDR3 DNA reads as TGCGCCAGCAGCCAGGGACAGGGGAGGAATGAAAAACTGTTTTTT. Amino acids: CASSQGQGRNEKLFF. The J gene is TRBJ1-4, the V gene TRBV4-1, with 10 nucleotides matching TRBD1. Germline V gene lookup returns CDR1 MGHRA and CDR2 YSYEKL. CDR3 length equals 15 residues. The junction had 3 bases not matched to a gene; V was cut back by 3 bases and J by 5 bases.

V is TRBV9 and J is TRBJ1-6; D not certain. From germline, CDR1 is SGDLS and CDR2 YYNGEE. The CDR3 is 15 residues long. V lost 0 bases, J lost 7 bases, and 11 bases lay in between. For the CDR3, the DNA is TGTGCCAGCAGCGTAGAGGAGCTTCCGAATTCACCCCTCCACTTT. Translating gives CASSVEELPNSPLHF.

The chain has TRBV15 and TRBJ2-3, with 13 bases aligning to TRBD2. Trimming removed 1 base from V and 6 bases from J; junction bases left unmatched: 7. The CDR3 extends over 17 amino acids. CDR1 is LNHNV, CDR2 YYDKDF, per germline (reference sequence). CDR3 in amino acids: CATSRGLTSGGKDTQYF. In DNA, the CDR3 is TGTGCCACCAGCAGAGGACTGACTAGCGGGGGGAAGGATACGCAGTATTTT.

V usage is TRBV29-1 and J usage is TRBJ2-3; 8 bases fit TRBD1. Germline-derived CDR1 and CDR2 are SQVTM and ANQGSEA. V lost 6 bases to trimming and J lost 3 bases; unmatched junction nucleotides: 11. The CDR3 loop spans 15 amino acids. The CDR3 loop is CSVEPETGATDTQYF. The CDR3 nucleotides read TGCAGCGTCGAACCCGAGACAGGGGCAACAGATACGCAGTATTTT.

The genes are TRBV5-6 and TRBJ1-2; 10 nucleotides line up with TRBD1. V gave up 0 bases and J gave up 6 bases; unmatched junction bases: 8. The CDR3 is 16 residues long. Germline V CDR1 and CDR2: SGHDT, YYEEEE. The CDR3 here is CASSLEATGGGNGYTF. As DNA, the CDR3 is TGTGCCAGCAGCTTGGAGGCGACAGGGGGCGGAAATGGCTACACCTTC. The full variable domain, rest sourced from reference TRBV5-6 and TRBJ1-2, is DAGVTQSPTHLIKTRGQQVTLRCSPKSGHDTVSWYQQALGQGPQFIFQYYEEEERQRGNFPDRFSGHQFPNYSSELNVNALLLGDSALYLCASSLEATGGGNGYTFGSGTRLTVV.

The V gene is TRBV27, the J gene TRBJ2-7; 9 bases fit TRBD1. The CDR3 covers 13 residues. V shed 5 bases, J shed 2 bases, and the junction held 1 base outside the gene matches. Germline V lookup: CDR1 MNHEY, CDR2 SMNVEV (reference sequence). The CDR3 DNA is TGTGCCAGCAGTCGGACAGGGGCCTACGAGCAGTACTTC. It translates to CASSRTGAYEQYF.